This T cell receptor (beta chain) was identified in a study of blood T cell repertoires in COVID-19. Study in general: Sources were T cells, B-cell-depleted T cells, or PBMCs; the material itself was cDNA or gDNA.

Measured with immunoSEQ multiplex PCR; TCRdb has only the in-frame clones, and not every one. Counted here are about 92,000 clones, roughly nine tenths occurring once; the ten biggest clones make up 1.8%. This CDR3 is 15 amino acids long. V shed 8 bases and J shed 1 base, with 15 bases lying between them. Germline V gives CDR1 SNHLY, CDR2 FYNNEI. The clonotype was recovered from a human donor with active COVID-19. The donor label of this sample is uncertain. This chain links TRBV2 with TRBJ1-5; no firm D call. Sequencing was performed on peripheral blood. The DNA of the CDR3 is TGTGCCAGCTCTCCCCGGGAGGGAAGCAATCAGCCCCAGCATTTT. It yields the protein CASSPREGSNQPQHF.